The sequence of this T cell receptor (beta chain) was determined in a study of cytomegalovirus exposure and HLA in healthy donors. Study details: An analysis done earlier identified 120 million or so unique TCR beta sequences from around 180 million T cells. The Caucasian-associated ancestry cluster held 80% to 90% of a few hundred genotyped donors.

Germline assignment: CDR1 LNHDA and CDR2 SQIVND (reference sequence). V was cut by 6 bases and J by 3 bases, with 19 bases left in between. The CDR3 runs 16 residues. Turning to this clone: Its specificity is unknown.

Primers: 60 Vbeta forward and 13 Jbeta reverse. Clones were read by immunoSEQ multiplex PCR, and TCRdb kept only the in-frame ones, dropping some. The data hold 150,000 to 180,000 clones, with around 80% observed a single time. Study outcomes and limitations: Solely CMV serostatus was available to characterize immune exposure. The study found most TCR sequences rare, yet found some public TCRs in many donors.

Sequencing was carried out using PBMCs. This chain joins TRBV19 and TRBJ2-3; a weak D match, TRBD1 (6 bases). The clonotype originates from a woman aged 40 to 50 in good health and CMV-seropositive. CDR3 DNA: TGTGCCAGTAGGATACAGGGAAACCTGAGGACAGATACGCAGTATTTT. Translation gives CASRIQGNLRTDTQYF.